This entry lists 10 T cell receptor beta chains sequenced from one sample in a study of T cell responses to AZD1222 COVID-19 vaccine. Clones were read by immunoSEQ multiplex PCR, and TCRdb kept only the in-frame ones, dropping some. The repertoire holds about 88,000 clones, with 85% to 90% as singletons. The material was peripheral blood, obtained 28 days after the second AZD1222 dose. The source is an adult who received the AZD1222 COVID-19 vaccine.

This chain connects TRBV6-6 to TRBJ2-3; 7 bases fit TRBD2. Trimming at V came to 2 bases and at J to 1 base, leaving 3 bases not matched to a gene. Looked up from germline, CDR1 is MNHNY and CDR2 is SVGAGI (reference sequence). This CDR3 comprises 15 residues. The CDR3 loop is CASSYSRGGTDTQYF. The CDR3 bases are TGTGCCAGCAGTTACAGCCGGGGGGGCACAGATACGCAGTATTTT.

The gene calls are TRBV5-1 and TRBJ1-1, with 9 bases aligning to TRBD1. The CDR3 is 14 amino acids. CDR1 is SGHRS, CDR2 YFSETQ, per germline. Trimming took 6 bases from V and 0 from J; bases not matched to a gene: 3. CDR3: CASKRQGVNTEAFF. CDR3 DNA: TGCGCCAGCAAGAGACAGGGGGTGAACACTGAAGCTTTCTTT.

The chain is built from TRBV9 and TRBJ1-1, with D perhaps matching TRBD1 (5 bases). The CDR3 totals 14 residues. Germline V gene sequence: CDR1 SGDLS, CDR2 YYNGEE. Between the trimmed V and J ends, which lost 6 bases and 3 bases, there was a span of 15 bases. The CDR3 here is CASTPTGGDTEAFF. CDR3 in DNA: TGTGCCAGCACCCCAACTGGGGGGGACACTGAAGCTTTCTTT.

The V and J genes are TRBV2 and TRBJ2-1; unclear D gene. Germline V lookup: CDR1 SNHLY, CDR2 FYNNEI. The germline V and J ends were trimmed by 4 bases and 3 bases, with 7 bases remaining between them. The CDR3 contains 13 residues. CDR3: CASSVSLYNEQFF. CDR3 DNA: TGTGCCAGCAGTGTATCTCTCTACAATGAGCAGTTCTTC. The full variable domain, completed using reference TRBV2 and TRBJ2-1, is EPEVTQTPSHQVTQMGQEVILRCVPISNHLYFYWYRQILGQKVEFLVSFYNNEISEKSEIFDDQFSVERPDGSNFTLKIRSTKLEDSAMYFCASSVSLYNEQFFGPGTRLTVL.

V and J are TRBV11-2 and TRBJ1-6; 7 positions match TRBD1. CDR1 SGHAT and CDR2 FQNNGV come from the germline V gene. The V segment lost 1 base and the J segment 17 bases; nucleotides outside the gene matches: 11. The CDR3 runs 14 residues. As DNA, the CDR3 is TGTGCCAGCAGCTTAGCACAGGGGACCGCTGTTGTCCACTTT. Translating gives CASSLAQGTAVVHF.

The chain couples TRBV5-1 to TRBJ2-3, with D uncertain. Per the germline V gene, CDR1 is SGHRS and CDR2 is YFSETQ. V dropped 1 base and J dropped 2 bases, with 14 bases sitting between them. The CDR3 totals 16 residues. The CDR3 loop is CASSLRVEQHTDTQYF. CDR3 sequence (DNA): TGCGCCAGCAGCTTGCGGGTAGAACAGCACACAGATACGCAGTATTTT.

This clone was seen a single time. The genes are TRBV18 and TRBJ2-7; 9 positions match TRBD1. Looked up from germline, CDR1 is KGHSH and CDR2 is LQKENI. V dropped 3 bases and J dropped 2; count of bases not matched to a gene: 17. This CDR3 spans 19 amino acids. The CDR3 region has the DNA TGTGCCAGCTCACCTCTAAGGACCACCGGGACAGGGCCTACCTACGAGCAGTACTTC. Protein sequence: CASSPLRTTGTGPTYEQYF.

The gene calls are TRBV23-1 and TRBJ1-6, with D unresolved. TRBV23-1 is designated an ORF whose function remains uncertain. Trimming shortened V by 3 bases and J by 0 bases, and 9 bases separated the two germline ends. The CDR3 length is 16 residues. The CDR3 DNA sequence: TGCGCCAGCAGTCACCCGAGAAGCTCCTATAATTCACCCCTCCACTTT. Residues: CASSHPRSSYNSPLHF.

The chain employs TRBV19 and TRBJ1-5; D is undetermined. The ends were cut back, 1 base at V and 5 bases at J, with 15 bases in the middle. The CDR3 runs to 16 residues. CDR1 is LNHDA and CDR2 is SQIVND in the germline V gene (reference sequence). The CDR3 region has the DNA TGTGCCAGTAGTATAGGGTCCGGGCAGCCGCATCAGCCCCAGCATTTT. This gives the protein CASSIGSGQPHQPQHF.

V is TRBV9 and J is TRBJ1-2; perhaps TRBD1 as D (5 bases). CDR3 length: 13 amino acids. Trimming took 4 bases from V and 6 from J, leaving 13 bases between them. Germline V CDR1 and CDR2: SGDLS, YYNGEE. DNA for the CDR3: TGTGCCAGCAGCTTACGAGGGGTTAATGGCTACACCTTC. It codes for CASSLRGVNGYTF.